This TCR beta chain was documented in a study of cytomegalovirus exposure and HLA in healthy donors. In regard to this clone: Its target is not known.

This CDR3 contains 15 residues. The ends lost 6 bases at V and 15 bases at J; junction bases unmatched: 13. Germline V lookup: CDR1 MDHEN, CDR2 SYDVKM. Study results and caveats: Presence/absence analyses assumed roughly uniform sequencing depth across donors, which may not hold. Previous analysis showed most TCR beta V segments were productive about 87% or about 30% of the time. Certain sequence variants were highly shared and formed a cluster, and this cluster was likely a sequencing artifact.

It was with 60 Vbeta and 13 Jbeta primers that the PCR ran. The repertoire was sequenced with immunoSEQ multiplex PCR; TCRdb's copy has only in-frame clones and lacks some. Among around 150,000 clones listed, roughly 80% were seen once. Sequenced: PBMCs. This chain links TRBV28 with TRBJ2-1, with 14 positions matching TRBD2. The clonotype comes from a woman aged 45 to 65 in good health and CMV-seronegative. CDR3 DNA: TGTGCCAGCAGGCCAGGGACTAGCGGGGGTTTTGGATGGTTCTTC. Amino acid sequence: CASRPGTSGGFGWFF.